The 17 T cell receptor beta chains below all came from one sample that was sequenced in a study of CD8+CD57+ T cells in acquired aplastic anemia (dated by TCRdb to 2017 to 2018). Sequencing took place on an Illumina HiSeq 2000. TCR beta VDJ combination and CDR3 sequence profiling used genomic DNA as the template. TCRdb reanalyzed the raw reads on its own, using fastp at Q25 for trimming and MiXCR for clone calling, and kept in-frame beta chains. Entries that share a CDR3 protein sequence are merged under the most common genes and DNA. A total of hundreds of thousands of distinct CDR3 sequences appear in this sample, roughly 64% of them only once. The ten biggest clones cover under 4.5% of the sample. Sample: sorted CD4+, CD8+, or CD8+CD57+ T cells (not recorded which) from PBMCs. These receptors were collected from a human donor in good health, serving as a control.

V and J are TRBV5-1 and TRBJ2-6; D possibly uses TRBD1 or TRBD2 (5 bases each). Germline V gene sequence: CDR1 SGHRS, CDR2 YFSETQ. This CDR3 comprises 16 residues. V was clipped by 0 bases and J by 2 bases, with 9 bases between them. The CDR3 sequence is CASSLGGNTGANVLTF. The CDR3 DNA sequence: TGCGCCAGCAGCTTGGGGGGGAACACTGGGGCCAACGTCCTGACTTTC.

In this sample, this clonotype turned up many times. The J gene is TRBJ1-3, the V gene TRBV5-1, with D possibly matching TRBD1 (5 bases). V was clipped by 4 bases and J by 2 bases, with 22 bases between them. Germline V gene lookup returns CDR1 SGHRS and CDR2 YFSETQ. The CDR3 runs 18 residues. DNA for the CDR3: TGCGCCAGCAGCCCGGTAGGTTCCGGGACGACTACTGGAAACACCATATATTTT. Encoded protein: CASSPVGSGTTTGNTIYF. Together with reference TRBV5-1 and TRBJ1-3, the CDR3 gives the full variable domain: KAGVTQTPRYLIKTRGQQVTLSCSPISGHRSVSWYQQTPGQGLQFLFEYFSETQRNKGNFPGRFSGRQFSNSRSEMNVSTLELGDSALYLCASSPVGSGTTTGNTIYFGEGSWLTVV.

CDR3 protein: CASSLRTSSNDQYTF. The DNA for the CDR3 is TGTGCCAGCAGCCTACGGACTAGCAGTAACGATCAGTATACCTTC. The rearrangement joins TRBV7-8 to TRBJ1-2; D is uncertain. Germline V CDR1 and CDR2: SGHVS, FQNEAQ. Trimming removed 5 bases at V and 14 bases at J, with 27 bases between. CDR3 length: 15 residues.

A note on this clonotype: One end of the junction does not line up with germline, which may come from a read error. The chain recombines TRBV10-3 with TRBJ2-1; TRBD1 or TRBD2 may be the D gene (6 bases each). Gene TRBJ2-7 matches the end of the DNA better, so the J call may be wrong. Germline values: CDR1 ENHRY, CDR2 SYGVKD. CDR3 length: 15 residues. This CDR3 reads CASSEVGGRKDEQYF. The CDR3, as DNA: TGTGCCAGCAGTGAAGTAGGGGGGAGGAAAGACGAGCAGTACTTC.

A word on this clonotype: Sequence at one end of the junction differs from germline and may be a read error. The rearrangement links TRBV11-3 to TRBJ1-2; D gene uncertain. The CDR3 runs 13 residues. Germline CDR1 reads SGHNT; CDR2 reads YENEEA. CDR3 sequence reads: CASSKWHDYGYTF. Here the CDR3 DNA reads TGTGCCAGCAGCAAATGGCACGATTATGGTTACACCTTC.

The rearrangement joins TRBV5-4 to TRBJ1-5; possible D gene TRBD1, 5 bases. This CDR3 is built from 14 residues. V dropped 4 bases and J dropped 5 bases, with 13 bases sitting between them. Germline V gene lookup returns CDR1 SGHNT and CDR2 YYREEE (reference sequence). In DNA, the CDR3 is TGTGCCAGCAGCCAACGACTAGGGGATCAGCCCCAGCATTTT. Protein product: CASSQRLGDQPQHF.

As regards this clonotype: This CDR3 fails to terminate in the conserved phenylalanine or tryptophan, so it likely reflects a read error. The DNA is left out, because the CDR3 cannot be placed on it with certainty; the CDR3 is given as TCRdb lists it. This chain links TRBV7-2 with TRBJ2-5; the table's D call TRBD1 went unverified against the DNA. The CDR3 is 13 residues long, counting both termini. Germline CDR1 and CDR2: SGHTA and FQGNSA. The CDR3 sequence is CASSPGQGNQPQH.

The V call is TRBV2, the J call TRBJ2-5, with TRBD1 matching over 10 bases. Germline V lookup: CDR1 SNHLY, CDR2 FYNNEI. The CDR3 extends over 14 amino acids. V shed 7 bases, J shed 5 bases, and the junction held 7 bases outside the gene matches. The CDR3 loop reads CASNQRTGGETQYF. The CDR3 bases are TGTGCCAGCAATCAAAGGACAGGGGGTGAGACCCAGTACTTC.

The V gene is TRBV20-1, the J gene TRBJ1-5; 8 nucleotides line up with TRBD1. This CDR3 is built from 12 residues. Germline-derived CDR1 and CDR2 are DFQATT and SNEGSKA (reference sequence). CDR3 loop: CSVRTGIQAQHF. The CDR3 nucleotides are TGCAGCGTTAGGACAGGGATTCAAGCGCAGCATTTT.

This chain joins TRBV5-5 and TRBJ2-3; D call uncertain. This CDR3 spans 15 amino acids. In germline, CDR1 is SGHKS, CDR2 YYEKEE (reference sequence). Deletions cut 0 bases from V and 0 bases from J, with 8 bases between. CDR3 protein: CASSLALSSTDTQYF. CDR3 bases: TGTGCCAGCAGCTTGGCACTGAGTAGCACAGATACGCAGTATTTT. The full variable domain, in which reference TRBV5-5 and TRBJ2-3 provide the parts outside the CDR3, is DAGVTQSPTHLIKTRGQQVTLRCSPISGHKSVSWYQQVLGQGPQFIFQYYEKEERGRGNFPDRFSARQFPNYSSELNVNALLLGDSALYLCASSLALSSTDTQYFGPGTRLTVL.

The sample holds a few counts of this clonotype. The chain carries TRBV10-3 and TRBJ2-7; 8 positions agree with TRBD2. V was clipped by 5 bases and J by 5 bases; unmatched bases: 11. CDR3 length equals 15 residues. Germline V gene lookup returns CDR1 ENHRY and CDR2 SYGVKD. This CDR3 reads CAISKTRGEADEQYF. In DNA form, the CDR3 reads TGTGCCATCAGTAAGACGCGGGGGGAAGCGGACGAGCAGTACTTC.

This clonotype was seen a few times. The rearrangement uses TRBV27 and TRBJ1-2, with TRBD1 as a possible D gene (5 bases). There are 16 residues in the CDR3. V was trimmed by 5 bases and J by 2 bases, leaving 18 bases between them. The V gene's germline CDR1 is MNHEY and CDR2 SMNVEV (reference sequence). CDR3 region: CASSNPRDGKNYGYTF. DNA for the CDR3: TGTGCCAGCAGTAACCCACGGGACGGAAAAAACTATGGCTACACCTTC.

The V call is TRBV2, the J call TRBJ2-7; 8 bases fit TRBD2. The germline CDR1 and CDR2 sequences are SNHLY and FYNNEI. J gave up 5 bases and V 1 base, and 10 bases lay outside the gene matches. This CDR3 has 16 amino acids. The CDR3 nucleotides read TGTGCCAGCAGTGAAGGGGTTCGGGGGGGCAACGACGAGCAGTACTTC. Its translation is CASSEGVRGGNDEQYF.

The chain combines TRBV20-1 with TRBJ2-1; D uncertain. V shed 5 bases and J shed 11 bases, with 22 bases lying between them. CDR1 DFQATT and CDR2 SNEGSKA come from the germline V gene (reference sequence). The CDR3 spans 14 residues. CDR3 nucleotides: TGCAGTGCTTTGTACCAAGAGACCCAGTGGCAGCAGTTCTTC. Protein: CSALYQETQWQQFF.

With respect to this clonotype: The junction shows a germline mismatch at one end, possibly a read error. The chain uses TRBV20-1 and TRBJ1-2, with D uncertain. The CDR3 sequence is 12 residues long. Germline V CDR1 and CDR2: DFQATT, SNEGSKA (reference sequence). The CDR3 nucleotides are TGCAGTGCTAGAGCTAAGGATTATGGCGACACCTTC. Translating gives CSARAKDYGDTF.

This clonotype was counted once. V usage is TRBV20-1 and J usage is TRBJ2-3; the D is unclear. Trimming took off 1 base at V and 6 bases at J, with 14 bases between the two ends. The V gene's germline CDR1 is DFQATT and CDR2 SNEGSKA (reference sequence). CDR3 length: 14 amino acids. This CDR3 reads CSARGTNYNDTQYF. CDR3 nucleotides: TGCAGTGCTAGAGGGACGAACTACAATGATACGCAGTATTTT.

Regarding this clonotype: Germline is not matched at one junction end, which may reflect a read error. The V and J genes are TRBV7-2 and TRBJ1-6; no clear D gene. CDR1 and CDR2 (germline): SGHTA, FQGNSA. This CDR3 has 12 amino acids. This CDR3 reads CASSWIDSPLDF. The CDR3 nucleotides read TGTGCCAGCAGCTGGATTGACTCACCCCTTGACTTT.